This TCR beta chain was sequenced during a study of T cell changes during pregnancy in multiple sclerosis. Some clones are missing from TCRdb's copy, which holds only in-frame ones; the method was immunoSEQ multiplex PCR. The sample consists of 55,000 to 75,000 clones, 90% to 95% of them appearing once. Germline assignment: CDR1 SEHNR and CDR2 FQNEAQ (reference sequence). The germline V and J ends were trimmed by 5 bases and 7 bases, with 17 bases remaining between them. The CDR3 extends over 14 amino acids. The V gene is TRBV7-9, the J gene TRBJ2-5; perhaps TRBD2 as D (5 bases). This sample comprised peripheral blood, obtained in the third trimester of pregnancy. The receptor comes from a female donor in good health, enrolled as a control in a pregnancy study. The CDR3 protein is CASSPSLALPTQYF. The DNA for the CDR3 is TGTGCCAGCAGCCCCAGCCTAGCCCTCCCGACCCAGTACTTC.